The 14 T cell receptor beta chains below were found in one sample sequenced in a study of long-term antiretroviral therapy in people with HIV. This was the immunoSEQ v3.0 assay at survey level. The method was immunoSEQ multiplex PCR; TCRdb's version includes in-frame clones alone and lacks a portion of them. The table records about 25,000 clones, 86% of them present only once. The sequenced sample was unsorted PBMCs, obtained 1.9 years after starting antiretroviral therapy. These receptors all come from a woman aged 30 to 39 with HIV.

This chain connects TRBV29-1 to TRBJ2-1; 7 bases agree with TRBD2. Germline trimming cut 6 bases from V and 2 bases from J; bases unmatched to any gene: 10. Germline V CDR1 and CDR2: SQVTM, ANQGSEA. This CDR3 contains 15 residues. The CDR3 is CSVGGSSGTYNEQFF. Here the CDR3 DNA reads TGCAGCGTCGGAGGGTCGAGCGGGACCTACAATGAGCAGTTCTTC.

This rearrangement joins TRBV7-3 to TRBJ2-1; 7 bases match TRBD1. Trimming at V came to 4 bases and at J to 8 bases, leaving 5 bases not matched to a gene. CDR3 size: 13 residues. CDR1 is SGHTA and CDR2 is FQGTGA in the germline V gene. This CDR3 is CASSSQGFDEQFF. The CDR3 DNA reads as TGTGCCAGCAGCTCACAGGGGTTCGATGAGCAGTTCTTC.

This chain links TRBV29-1 with TRBJ2-5; 12 bases are shared with TRBD1. This CDR3 is 15 amino acids long. Looked up from germline, CDR1 is SQVTM and CDR2 is ANQGSEA. Unmatched junction bases numbered 9, after V lost 6 bases and J lost 4 bases. CDR3 nucleotide sequence: TGCAGCGTGGCAGGGACAGGGGGCGCAGGAGAGACCCAGTACTTC. It codes for CSVAGTGGAGETQYF.

The chain combines TRBV29-1 with TRBJ2-5; the D gene is possibly TRBD1 (6 bases). This CDR3 contains 12 residues. Trimming left V 4 bases short and J 4 bases short, with 10 bases between. Germline V lookup: CDR1 SQVTM, CDR2 ANQGSEA. CDR3 sequence: CSVVQGRETQYF. CDR3 in DNA: TGCAGCGTTGTACAGGGCAGAGAGACCCAGTACTTC.

The CDR3 here is CSADRAGYTF. The DNA for the CDR3 is TGCAGTGCCGACCGGGCCGGCTACACCTTC. The chain joins TRBV20-1 to TRBJ1-2; no firm D call. Germline values: CDR1 DFQATT, CDR2 SNEGSKA (reference sequence). The CDR3 has 10 amino acids. V gave up 6 bases and J gave up 8 bases, with 10 bases separating them.

The chain has TRBV27 and TRBJ2-1; possible D gene TRBD2, 7 bases. The germline CDR1 and CDR2 sequences are MNHEY and SMNVEV (reference sequence). The CDR3 extends over 16 amino acids. Trimming took 11 bases from V and 9 from J, leaving 29 bases between them. The CDR3 nucleotides are TGTGCCGCCAGGGTAGGGGGGGCCGGTTATCGGGGTGAGCAGTTCTTC. It is translated as CAARVGGAGYRGEQFF.

The J gene is TRBJ2-1, the V gene TRBV11-2; D might be TRBD1 (5 bases). CDR3 length: 13 amino acids. The V end was cut by 0 bases, the J end by 7 bases, with 7 bases between. Germline-derived CDR1 and CDR2 are SGHAT and FQNNGV. In DNA, the CDR3 is TGTGCCAGCAGCTTAGATAGGGGAAATGAGCAGTTCTTC. This sequence encodes CASSLDRGNEQFF.

The chain has TRBV5-6 and TRBJ1-4; perhaps TRBD1 as D (6 bases). V was shortened by 10 bases and J by 7 bases, with 17 bases between the two germline ends. The CDR3 extends over 13 amino acids. The germline V gene has CDR1 SGHDT and CDR2 YYEEEE. CDR3 amino acids: CASQRQGREKLFF. CDR3 nucleotides: TGTGCCTCTCAGCGGCAGGGGCGTGAAAAACTGTTTTTT.

The sample holds one count of this clone. The CDR3 region is CASSLTGGISPNRNEQYV. As DNA, the CDR3 is TGTGCCAGCAGCTTGACAGGGGGGATCTCTCCCAACCGGAACGAGCAGTACGTC. The gene calls are TRBV5-4 and TRBJ2-7, with 8 bases identical to TRBD1. Germline CDR1 is SGHNT and CDR2 is YYREEE (reference sequence). The CDR3 has 18 amino acids. J gave up 5 bases and V 1 base, and 17 bases lay outside the gene matches.

The V gene is TRBV7-2, the J gene TRBJ1-1; D not resolved. CDR1 and CDR2 from the germline V gene are SGHTA and FQGNSA. The CDR3 runs 15 residues. The germline V and J ends were trimmed by 1 base and 4 bases, with 13 bases remaining between them. The chain's CDR3 is CASSLEGDVTTEAFF. CDR3 DNA sequence: TGTGCCAGCAGCTTAGAGGGCGATGTGACCACTGAAGCTTTCTTT.

This rearrangement joins TRBV9 to TRBJ1-2; D is perhaps TRBD1 (5 bases). CDR1 and CDR2 (germline): SGDLS, YYNGEE. Between the trimmed V and J ends, which lost 7 bases and 3 bases, there was a span of 13 bases. This CDR3 has 13 amino acids. The CDR3 coding sequence is TGTGCCAGCGGAAAGTCAGGGCACTATGGCTACACCTTC. Protein sequence: CASGKSGHYGYTF. Looking up the rest from reference TRBV9 and TRBJ1-2 gives the full variable domain: DSGVTQTPKHLITATGQRVTLRCSPRSGDLSVYWYQQSLDQGLQFLIQYYNGEERAKGNILERFSAQQFPDLHSELNLSSLELGDSALYFCASGKSGHYGYTFGSGTRLTVV.

J is TRBJ1-3 and V is TRBV6-6; D not resolved. Per germline, CDR1 MNHNY and CDR2 SVGAGI (reference sequence). The ends were cut back, 7 bases at V and 0 bases at J, with 13 bases in the middle. The CDR3 consists of 15 residues. CDR3 residues: CASTSSFASGNTIYF. The CDR3, as DNA: TGTGCCAGCACCTCCTCCTTTGCCTCTGGAAACACCATATATTTT.

This clone appeared a single time. CDR3 sequence: CASTPLRTGSNTGELFF. CDR3 nucleotides: TGTGCCAGCACTCCCCTTAGGACAGGTTCGAACACCGGGGAGCTGTTTTTT. J is TRBJ2-2 and V is TRBV6-9; 7 bases match TRBD1. Per germline, CDR1 MNHGY and CDR2 SVAAGI. The V and J ends lost 7 bases and 0 bases, in that order; junction bases with no gene match: 11. The CDR3 is 17 amino acids.

The chain employs TRBV5-1 and TRBJ1-2; D ambiguous. V gave up 0 bases and J gave up 1 base, with 7 bases separating them. The CDR3 has 14 amino acids. Germline CDR1 is SGHRS and CDR2 is YFSETQ. The CDR3 nucleotides read TGCGCCAGCAGCTTGGCCCCCGATAACTATGGCTACACCTTC. This codes for CASSLAPDNYGYTF.